This TCR beta chain was sequenced for a study of glioma-infiltrating T cells. Study-wide background: Glioblastomas were WHO grade IV, sampled at first diagnosis; low-grade were grade II. Blood libraries targeted roughly 4- to 11-fold coverage of 910,000 or so T cells. Before surgery, glioma patients received dexamethasone for at most six days.

Comments on this clonotype: Its antigen remains unidentified. Relative to the germline gene, one junction end is altered; a read error may explain this.

Using RNA template, CDR3s of TCR alpha and beta were amplified with iRepertoire arm-PCR. TCRdb re-derived calls from the multiplex PCR reads in MiXCR, one entry per CDR3 protein. The sample holds more than 350,000 distinct CDR3 sequences, around 45% seen once. CDR1 is MDHEN, CDR2 SYDVKM, per germline. The length of the CDR3 is 14 residues. Overall study results and limits: Very few CDR3 sequences were shared between tissue and blood.

The specimen was glioma tissue, nonneoplastic brain tissue, or PBMCs (not recorded which). The V and J genes are TRBV28 and TRBJ2-7; 7 bases are shared with TRBD1. The receptor's source is a human donor with low-grade glioma or glioblastoma, undergoing nonglioma brain surgery, or in good health (not recorded which). The CDR3 is CASSFAQGPRERYF. CDR3 sequence (DNA): TGTGCCAGCAGTTTTGCACAGGGGCCCCGAGAGCGGTACTTC.